This T cell receptor beta chain was found in a study of T cell responses to AZD1222 COVID-19 vaccine. Notes on the study in general: There were mostly white British donors and more females than males, and clonal diversity was possibly underestimated. Nearly half of the spike-specific TCRs reportedly recognize variant regions that carry no mutations.

The CDR3 totals 16 residues. In germline, CDR1 is KGHSH, CDR2 LQKENI. V was trimmed by 6 bases and J by 0 bases, leaving 14 bases between them. The assay was immunoSEQ multiplex PCR, and TCRdb's table has in-frame clones only and misses some. The sample records approximately 180,000 clones, 85% to 90% being singletons. On this clone itself: Its antigen remains unknown.

The clonotype was recovered from an adult who received the AZD1222 COVID-19 vaccine. The chain links TRBV18 to TRBJ2-2, with D possibly TRBD2 on 6 matching bases. The material was peripheral blood, obtained 28 days after the second AZD1222 dose. Here the CDR3 DNA reads TGTGCCAGCTCCCCGGGGGAGGCTGCGAACACCGGGGAGCTGTTTTTT. The encoded protein is CASSPGEAANTGELFF.